The clone carrying this TCR beta chain was observed once. Its antigen is not identified. A junction end diverges from the germline sequence, so it may reflect a read error. Produced via immunoSEQ multiplex PCR; TCRdb's table is partial and in-frame only. The table records about 1.5 million clones, around 98% of them present only once. This entry belongs to a study of shared clonotypes between healthy human individuals. Study background: Per donor, CD8 memory used one plate, CD8 naive used two, CD4 memory used three and CD4 naive used three. Study-wide results and caveats: Enrolling few donors narrowed the genetic and exposure-history diversity that was represented. Deeper or shallower sequencing was expected to change how clonotypes are shared among donors.

Germline V gives CDR1 SSHAT, CDR2 FNYEAQ (reference sequence). This CDR3 has 15 amino acids. It was into CD45RA+ naive and CD45RA-negative memory subsets that the CD4+ cells were split. The chain links TRBV7-7 to TRBJ2-1; 9 bases match TRBD2. Sequencing was performed on naive CD4+ T cells sorted from blood. Indicated subset: CD45RA+ positively selected. The source of this sequence is a man aged 25-45 years in good health. CDR3 DNA sequence: TGTGCTAGCAGCCCTCTTAAGCGGGAGGTGGGTGAGCAGTTCTTC. Translation: CASSPLKREVGEQFF.